This TCR beta chain was captured in a study of blood T cell repertoires in COVID-19. At the level of the study: Whether acute or convalescent, the COVID-19 samples came from the United States, Italy and Spain. PBMCs, B-cell-depleted T cells, or T cells provided the cDNA or gDNA that made up the material.

Note on this clone: Sequence at one end of the junction differs from germline and may be a read error.

Germline loops: CDR1 SSHAT, CDR2 FNYEAQ (reference sequence). The CDR3 contains 19 residues. Source study methods: Quantification of nucleated cells was approximated via reference gene primer amplification. Repertoires were generated with immunoSEQ multiplex PCR, while TCRdb's copy carries only in-frame clones and drops some. The V and J calls and clone size were taken over from that table, and D and trimming were inferred from the DNA. The sample includes 25,000 to 35,000 clones, about 92% of them seen just once. The chain joins TRBV7-7 to TRBJ2-7; 9 bases are a match to TRBD2. Sample: peripheral blood. This clonotype was obtained from a woman in her 70s with COVID-19, enrolled during active disease. This CDR3 is CASRPRPQRLAVVSYEQYF. CDR3 in DNA: TGTGCTAGCAGGCCAAGACCGCAAAGACTAGCGGTGGTTTCCTACGAGCAGTACTTC.